This T cell receptor beta chain appears in the sequencing data of a study of CD8+CD57+ T cells in acquired aplastic anemia. Looking at the study overall: DNA from sorted CD4+ and CD8+ cells averaged approximately 3.2 ug. Findings and limits, study-wide: Between the patient and control groups, CD8+ Simpson's diversity did not differ significantly. Shared by patients and controls, 25 to 35 CD8+ CDR3s were abundant in patients.

There are 15 residues in the CDR3. Germline loops: CDR1 DFQATT, CDR2 SNEGSKA (reference sequence). V lost 6 bases to trimming and J lost 2 bases; unmatched junction nucleotides: 8. Genomic DNA served as template for TCR beta VDJ and CDR3 profiling. MiXCR, applied by TCRdb to the reads, yields one record per CDR3 protein. The sample has 150,000 to 200,000 distinct CDR3 sequences, 70% to 80% seen once. Sequenced patients had shown CD8+CD57+ cell expansion by flow cytometry. A severe acquired aplastic anemia diagnosis applied to all patients. A note on this clonotype: The antigen remains unidentified.

The gene calls are TRBV20-1 and TRBJ2-3; 10 bases match TRBD2. Sequenced sample: sorted CD4+, CD8+, or CD8+CD57+ T cells (not recorded which) from PBMCs. The receptor comes from a human donor with aplastic anemia. CDR3 amino acids: CSAQRTSGATDTQYF. The CDR3 nucleotides read TGCAGTGCCCAGCGGACTAGCGGAGCCACAGATACGCAGTATTTT.